The clone carrying this T cell receptor beta chain was seen only once. Its antigen remains unidentified. The data belong to a study of T cell responses to AZD1222 COVID-19 vaccine. Overall study findings and caveats: Without day 14 samples, only post-peak T cell repertoires were studied. Spike regions recognized by vaccine-associated CD4 TCRs spanned the protein, led by 160-218 and 743-854. Donors were mostly white British, more females; clonal diversity possibly underestimated.

Analysis merged second doses at about 4 or about 12 weeks. The data were produced by immunoSEQ multiplex PCR, yet TCRdb's version contains in-frame clones alone and is incomplete. The repertoire holds 45,000 to 65,000 clones, with about 80% as singletons. This CDR3 spans 15 amino acids. V lost 3 bases to trimming and J lost 7 bases, with 17 bases between them. Germline values: CDR1 SGHDT, CDR2 YYEEEE. The specimen was peripheral blood, collected 28 days after the second AZD1222 dose. This clonotype originated in an adult who received the AZD1222 COVID-19 vaccine. The chain carries TRBV5-6 and TRBJ2-1; perhaps TRBD1 as D (5 bases). The CDR3 loop reads CASSSPPSGRNEQFF. CDR3 sequence (DNA): TGTGCCAGCAGCTCGCCCCCCTCAGGGCGAAATGAGCAGTTCTTC.